The 2 T cell receptor beta chains listed next were all sequenced from one sample in a study of identical twins. TCRdb re-derived calls from the 5' RACE reads in MiXCR, one entry per CDR3 protein. The data contain under 800,000 distinct CDR3 sequences, about 20% of them singletons. These same data were also listed under a study on T cells expressing NK-cell markers.

Sequenced: PBMCs. Receptor source: a woman between 18 and 29 years old in good health.

The rearrangement joins TRBV9 to TRBJ2-5; the match to TRBD1 covers 7 bases. The J segment lost 2 bases and the V segment lost 0 bases, leaving 10 bases of the junction unmatched. CDR3 length: 17 amino acids. Germline CDR1 is SGDLS and CDR2 is YYNGEE. The CDR3 coding sequence is TGTGCCAGCAGCGTAGGTGGGGGACAGTCACCTCAAGAGACCCAGTACTTC. It codes for CASSVGGGQSPQETQYF.

This clonotype was observed a few times. CDR3 protein: CASSTSSQENTGELFF. The CDR3 nucleotides are TGTGCCAGCAGTACCTCGTCCCAGGAGAACACCGGGGAGCTGTTTTTT. The genes are TRBV6-2 or TRBV6-3 and TRBJ2-2; D not resolved. This CDR3 is built from 16 residues. CDR1 and CDR2 (germline): MNHEY, SVGEGT. The V gene lost 5 bases and the J gene lost 1 base, with 14 bases spanning the gap.